Following are 13 T cell receptor beta chains from one sample sequenced in a study of T-cell reconstitution after alpha-beta-depleted transplantation in children. The TCRbeta library was prepared with unique molecular identifiers. TCRdb reanalysed the PCR reads using MiXCR and keeps one entry per CDR3 protein. The sample carries about 400,000 distinct CDR3 sequences, 10% to 15% recorded once. The sequencing used PBMCs, collected from the stem cell graft. The receptors shown here come from a human donor who donated a stem cell graft to a child with Fanconi anemia.

The chain has TRBV7-2 and TRBJ2-1; tentative D call: TRBD1 (6 bases). CDR1 is SGHTA, CDR2 FQGNSA, per germline. Between the trimmed V and J ends, which lost 3 bases and 6 bases, there was a span of 15 bases. This CDR3 has 15 residues. Here the CDR3 DNA reads TGTGCCAGCAGCTTGGCCCAGGGGATTCTCAATGAGCAGTTCTTC. It translates to CASSLAQGILNEQFF.

The CDR3 region has the DNA TGCAGTGCTGGCCTCTCGGCAGTGGCTTCCGAGCAGTACTTC. This sequence encodes CSAGLSAVASEQYF. The chain joins TRBV20-1 to TRBJ2-7; D is unresolved. Trimming removed 5 bases from V and 6 bases from J, with 20 bases in between. CDR1 DFQATT and CDR2 SNEGSKA come from the germline V gene (reference sequence). CDR3 length: 14 amino acids.

This clonotype was recorded a few times. The chain joins TRBV7-6 to TRBJ1-3; a weak D match, TRBD1 (5 bases). The germline V gene has CDR1 SGHVS and CDR2 FNYEAQ. V lost 3 bases and J lost 0, with 18 bases in between. The CDR3 runs 18 residues. The CDR3 region has the DNA TGTGCCAGCAGCTTCGAAACCGGGACCTACAGCTCTGGAAACACCATATATTTT. Translation: CASSFETGTYSSGNTIYF.

The chain has TRBV7-6 and TRBJ2-3; D gene ambiguous. The V and J ends lost 0 bases and 6 bases respectively, with 19 bases between them. Germline lookup yields CDR1 SGHVS and CDR2 FNYEAQ. The CDR3 runs 17 residues. The CDR3 DNA reads as TGTGCCAGCAGCTTAGCGAGCAGGATGGGAATTTCGGATACGCAGTATTTT. Its translation is CASSLASRMGISDTQYF.

In its sample, this clonotype was seen a few times. This chain joins TRBV5-5 and TRBJ2-1, with 7 bases aligning to TRBD2. Per germline, CDR1 SGHKS and CDR2 YYEKEE (reference sequence). The CDR3 is 17 amino acids. Germline trimming cut 4 bases from V and 0 bases from J; bases unmatched to any gene: 10. Here the CDR3 reads CASSGSAGLSSYNEQFF. CDR3 sequence (DNA): TGTGCCAGCAGCGGCTCAGCGGGGCTAAGCTCCTACAATGAGCAGTTCTTC.

This clonotype came up many times. V gene TRBV6-5 combines with J gene TRBJ2-2, with D possibly TRBD2 on 5 matching bases. This CDR3 is 14 amino acids long. Germline CDR1 MNHEY, CDR2 SVGAGI. The V and J ends lost 0 bases and 6 bases respectively, with 8 bases between them. The CDR3 reads CASSYSGEAGELFF. The CDR3 nucleotides are TGTGCCAGCAGTTACTCCGGGGAAGCCGGGGAGCTGTTTTTT.

There are a few counts of this clonotype. The J gene is TRBJ2-2, the V gene TRBV11-2; D may be TRBD2 (5 bases). The CDR3 length is 16 residues. Trimming removed 3 bases at V and 6 bases at J, with 17 bases between. CDR1 and CDR2 from the germline V gene are SGHAT and FQNNGV. CDR3 bases: TGTGCCAGCAGCTTCCGGGGAAACGGTCCGGCCGGGGAGCTGTTTTTT. Amino acids: CASSFRGNGPAGELFF. The entire variable domain, with the rest obtained from reference TRBV11-2 and TRBJ2-2, is as follows: EAGVAQSPRYKIIEKRQSVAFWCNPISGHATLYWYQQILGQGPKLLIQFQNNGVVDDSQLPKDRFSAERLKGVDSTLKIQPAKLEDSAVYLCASSFRGNGPAGELFFGEGSRLTVL.

There are many counts of this clonotype. CDR3 protein: CASSQDHFGGLGTEAFF. The CDR3 bases are TGCGCCAGCAGCCAAGATCATTTCGGAGGGCTCGGCACTGAAGCTTTCTTT. The gene calls are TRBV4-3 and TRBJ1-1, with D uncertain. CDR1 is LGHNA, CDR2 YSLEER, per germline. V shed 0 bases and J shed 4 bases, with 18 bases lying between them. The CDR3 covers 17 residues.

In its sample, this clonotype was seen many times. The V and J genes are TRBV4-2 and TRBJ1-4, with 9 bases that match TRBD1. With V trimmed by 6 bases and J by 2 bases, 16 bases remained unmatched. CDR3 length: 19 residues. CDR1 is LGHNA and CDR2 is YNFKEQ in the germline V gene. Here the CDR3 reads CASRTGQGEGFTTNEKLFF. CDR3 DNA: TGTGCCAGCAGAACGGGACAGGGAGAAGGTTTTACGACTAATGAAAAACTGTTTTTT.

This clonotype was found a few times. This chain joins TRBV29-1 and TRBJ1-1; D ambiguous. This CDR3 comprises 11 residues. V lost 1 base, J lost 8 bases, and 8 bases lay in between. Germline V lookup: CDR1 SQVTM, CDR2 ANQGSEA. The CDR3 sequence is CSVEGATEAFF. The CDR3 nucleotides are TGCAGCGTTGAAGGCGCGACCGAAGCTTTCTTT.

A few counts support this clonotype. This sequence joins TRBV5-1 and TRBJ2-1; maybe TRBD2 (6 bases). The CDR3 totals 15 residues. Germline CDR1 is SGHRS and CDR2 is YFSETQ. Trimming left V 0 bases short and J 10 bases short, with 17 bases between. The CDR3 loop reads CASSLGGTQQEEQFF. CDR3 in DNA: TGCGCCAGCAGCTTGGGCGGGACCCAGCAGGAGGAGCAGTTCTTC.

This clonotype was seen at least ten times. The V gene is TRBV29-1, the J gene TRBJ1-2; no clear D gene. Germline V gene lookup returns CDR1 SQVTM and CDR2 ANQGSEA. Trimming shortened V by 4 bases and J by 4 bases, and 13 bases separated the two germline ends. The CDR3 contains 13 residues. The CDR3 loop reads CSVVVVTPYGYTF. CDR3 sequence (DNA): TGCAGCGTTGTTGTGGTGACACCCTATGGCTACACCTTC. The full variable domain, completed using reference TRBV29-1 and TRBJ1-2, is SAVISQKPSRDICQRGTSLTIQCQVDSQVTMMFWYRQQPGQSLTLIATANQGSEATYESGFVIDKFPISRPNLTFSTLTVSNMSPEDSSIYLCSVVVVTPYGYTFGSGTRLTVV.

This clonotype was seen a few times. The CDR3 DNA follows: TGCAGTGCAAGGGCACATCCTGGACAGGGGATTACTGAAGCTTTCTTT. Translated: CSARAHPGQGITEAFF. This chain links TRBV20-1 with TRBJ1-1, with TRBD1 identical over 9 bases. This CDR3 contains 16 residues. Losses at the gene ends were 6 bases for V and 5 bases for J; bases not matched to a gene: 16. The germline V gene encodes CDR1 DFQATT and CDR2 SNEGSKA (reference sequence).